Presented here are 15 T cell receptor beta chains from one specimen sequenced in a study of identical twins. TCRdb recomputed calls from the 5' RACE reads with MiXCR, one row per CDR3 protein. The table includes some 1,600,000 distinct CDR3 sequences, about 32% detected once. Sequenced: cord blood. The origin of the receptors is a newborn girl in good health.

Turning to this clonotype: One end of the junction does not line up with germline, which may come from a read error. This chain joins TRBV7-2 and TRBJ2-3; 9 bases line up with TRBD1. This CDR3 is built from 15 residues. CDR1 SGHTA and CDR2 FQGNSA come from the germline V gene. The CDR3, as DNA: TGTGCCGGCAGCTTATGGGACAGGGTCTCAGATACGCAGTATTTT. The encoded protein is CAGSLWDRVSDTQYF. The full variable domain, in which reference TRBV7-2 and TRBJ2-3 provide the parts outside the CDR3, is GAGVSQSPSNKVTEKGKDVELRCDPISGHTALYWYRQSLGQGLEFLIYFQGNSAPDKSGLPSDRFSAERTGGSVSTLTIQRTQQEDSAVYLCAGSLWDRVSDTQYFGPGTRLTVL.

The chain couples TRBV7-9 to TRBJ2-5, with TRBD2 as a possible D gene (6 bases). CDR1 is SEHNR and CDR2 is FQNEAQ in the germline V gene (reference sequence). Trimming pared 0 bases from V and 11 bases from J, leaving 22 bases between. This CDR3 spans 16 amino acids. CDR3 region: CASSLAREVLYNEQYF. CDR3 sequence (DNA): TGTGCCAGCAGCTTAGCGAGGGAGGTCCTCTACAATGAGCAGTACTTC.

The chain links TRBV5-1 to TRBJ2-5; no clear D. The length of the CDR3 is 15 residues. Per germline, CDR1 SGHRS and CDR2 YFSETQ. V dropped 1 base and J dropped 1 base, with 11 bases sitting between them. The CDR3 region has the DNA TGCGCCAGCAGCTTGACAGCACCCACCCAAGAGACCCAGTACTTC. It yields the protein CASSLTAPTQETQYF.

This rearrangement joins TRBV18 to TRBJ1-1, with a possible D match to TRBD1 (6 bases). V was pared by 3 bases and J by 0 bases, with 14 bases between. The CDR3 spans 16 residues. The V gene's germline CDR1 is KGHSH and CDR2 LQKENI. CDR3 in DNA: TGTGCCAGCTCACCCCTGGACAGCGCCATGAACACTGAAGCTTTCTTT. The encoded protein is CASSPLDSAMNTEAFF.

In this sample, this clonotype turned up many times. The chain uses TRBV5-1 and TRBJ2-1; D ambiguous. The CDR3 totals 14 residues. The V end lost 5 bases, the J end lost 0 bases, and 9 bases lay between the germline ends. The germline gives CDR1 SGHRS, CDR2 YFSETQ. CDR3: CASRGIASYNEQFF. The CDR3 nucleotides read TGCGCCAGCAGGGGGATAGCCTCCTACAATGAGCAGTTCTTC.

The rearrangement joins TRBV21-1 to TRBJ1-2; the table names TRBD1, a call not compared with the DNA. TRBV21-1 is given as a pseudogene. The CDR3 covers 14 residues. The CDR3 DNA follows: TGTGCCAGCAGCAAAGCGAGGGGGCGGAGTGGCTACACCTTC. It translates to CASSKARGRSGYTF.

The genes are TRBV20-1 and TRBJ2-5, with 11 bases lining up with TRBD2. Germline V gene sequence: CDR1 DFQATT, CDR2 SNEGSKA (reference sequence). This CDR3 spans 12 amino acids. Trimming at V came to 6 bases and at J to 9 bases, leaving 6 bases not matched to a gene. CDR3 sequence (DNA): TGCAGTGCACCTAGCGGGGGGTTAGCCCAGTACTTC. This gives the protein CSAPSGGLAQYF.

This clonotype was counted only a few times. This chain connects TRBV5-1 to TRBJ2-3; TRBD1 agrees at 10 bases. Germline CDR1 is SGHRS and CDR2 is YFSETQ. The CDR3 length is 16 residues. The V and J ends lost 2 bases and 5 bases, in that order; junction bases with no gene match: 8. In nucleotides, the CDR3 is TGCGCCAGCAGCTTCGCCGACAGGGGGCGCGGAGATACGCAGTATTTT. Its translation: CASSFADRGRGDTQYF.

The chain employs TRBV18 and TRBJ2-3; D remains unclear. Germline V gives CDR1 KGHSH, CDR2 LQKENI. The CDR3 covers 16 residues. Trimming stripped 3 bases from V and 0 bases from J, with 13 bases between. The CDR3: CASSPVKQTSTDTQYF. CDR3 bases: TGTGCCAGCTCACCGGTTAAACAGACTAGCACAGATACGCAGTATTTT. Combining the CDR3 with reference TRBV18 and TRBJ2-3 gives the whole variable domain NAGVMQNPRHLVRRRGQEARLRCSPMKGHSHVYWYRQLPEEGLKFMVYLQKENIIDESGMPKERFSAEFPKEGPSILRIQQVVRGDSAAYFCASSPVKQTSTDTQYFGPGTRLTVL.

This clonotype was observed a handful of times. CDR3 coding DNA: TGTGCCAGCAGCCTCGGGACCACCAAGGGTCCCTACAATGAGCAGTACTTC. It is translated as CASSLGTTKGPYNEQYF. This chain joins TRBV4-2 and TRBJ2-7, with D perhaps assigned TRBD1 or TRBD2 (5 bases each). V dropped 4 bases and J dropped 7 bases, with 26 bases sitting between them. Germline V lookup: CDR1 LGHNA, CDR2 YNFKEQ. The CDR3 length is 17 residues.

In DNA, the CDR3 is TGCAGTGCTAGAGATCCGGGGGGAGAGGGGGTATACGAGCAGTACTTC. Its translation: CSARDPGGEGVYEQYF. V gene TRBV20-1 combines with J gene TRBJ2-5, with D possibly matching TRBD2 (7 bases). The J call is uncertain, as TRBJ2-7 better fits the DNA end. Per the germline V gene, CDR1 is DFQATT and CDR2 is SNEGSKA (reference sequence). CDR3 length: 16 amino acids.

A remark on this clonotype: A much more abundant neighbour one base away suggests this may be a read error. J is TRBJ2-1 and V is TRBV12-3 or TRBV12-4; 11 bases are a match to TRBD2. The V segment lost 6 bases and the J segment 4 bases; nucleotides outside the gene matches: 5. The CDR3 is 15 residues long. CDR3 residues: CASRFTSGGYNEQFF. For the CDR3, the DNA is TGTGCCAGCAGATTTACTAGCGGGGGTTACAATGAGCAGTTCTTC.

CDR3 sequence (DNA): TGCAGTGCTAGAGTTTTGGGGGCACAACAAACAGGGGAGCAGTACTTC. It codes for CSARVLGAQQTGEQYF. The V and J genes are TRBV20-1 and TRBJ2-7, with D perhaps TRBD1 (6 bases). This CDR3 contains 16 residues. With 1 base removed from V and 7 bases from J, the gap between germline ends came to 23 bases. Germline lookup yields CDR1 DFQATT and CDR2 SNEGSKA (reference sequence).

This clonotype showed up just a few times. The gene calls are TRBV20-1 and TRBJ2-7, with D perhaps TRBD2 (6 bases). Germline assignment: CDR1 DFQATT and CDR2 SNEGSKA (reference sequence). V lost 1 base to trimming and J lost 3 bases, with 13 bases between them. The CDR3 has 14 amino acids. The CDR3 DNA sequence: TGCAGTGCTAGAGCGGGAGAACCCTTCTACGAGCAGTACTTC. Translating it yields CSARAGEPFYEQYF.

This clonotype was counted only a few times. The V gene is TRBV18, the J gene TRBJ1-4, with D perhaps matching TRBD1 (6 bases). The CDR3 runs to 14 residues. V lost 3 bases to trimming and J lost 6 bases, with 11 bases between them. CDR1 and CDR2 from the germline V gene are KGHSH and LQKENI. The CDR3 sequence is CASSPQQGDEKLFF. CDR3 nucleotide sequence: TGTGCCAGCTCACCTCAACAGGGAGATGAAAAACTGTTTTTT.